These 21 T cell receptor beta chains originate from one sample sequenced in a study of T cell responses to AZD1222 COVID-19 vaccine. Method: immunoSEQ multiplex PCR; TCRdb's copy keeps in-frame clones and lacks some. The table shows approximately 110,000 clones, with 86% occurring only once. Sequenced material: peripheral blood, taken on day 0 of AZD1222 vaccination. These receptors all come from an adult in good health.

The CDR3 region is CASTEGQGAGETQYF. The CDR3 DNA reads TGTGCCAGCACCGAAGGACAGGGGGCAGGGGAGACCCAGTACTTC. J is TRBJ2-5 and V is TRBV5-5; TRBD1 matches at 11 bases. Germline-derived CDR1 and CDR2 are SGHKS and YYEKEE (reference sequence). Germline trimming cut 6 bases from V and 5 bases from J; bases unmatched to any gene: 9. The CDR3 is 15 residues long.

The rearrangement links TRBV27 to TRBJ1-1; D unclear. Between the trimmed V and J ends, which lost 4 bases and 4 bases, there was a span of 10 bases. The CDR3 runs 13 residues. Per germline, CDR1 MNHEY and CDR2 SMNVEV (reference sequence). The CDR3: CASSSPPRTEAFF. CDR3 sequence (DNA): TGTGCCAGCAGTTCCCCCCCTCGCACTGAAGCTTTCTTT.

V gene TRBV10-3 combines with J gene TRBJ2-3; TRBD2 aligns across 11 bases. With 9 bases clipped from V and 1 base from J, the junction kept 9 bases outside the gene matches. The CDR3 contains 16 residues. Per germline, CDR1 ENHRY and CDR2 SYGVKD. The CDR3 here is CAIRPGLADRTDTQYF. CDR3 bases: TGTGCCATTAGACCGGGACTAGCGGATCGCACAGATACGCAGTATTTT.

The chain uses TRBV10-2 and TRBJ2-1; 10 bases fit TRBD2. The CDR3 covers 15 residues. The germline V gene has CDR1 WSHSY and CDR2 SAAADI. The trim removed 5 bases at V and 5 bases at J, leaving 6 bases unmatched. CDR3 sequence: CASSSQRGGHNEQFF. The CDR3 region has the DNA TGCGCCAGCAGTTCCCAGCGGGGGGGCCACAATGAGCAGTTCTTC.

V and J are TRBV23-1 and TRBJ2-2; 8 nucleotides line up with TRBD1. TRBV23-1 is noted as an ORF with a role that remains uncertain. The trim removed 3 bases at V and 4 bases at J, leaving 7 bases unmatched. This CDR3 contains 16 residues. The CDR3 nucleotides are TGCGCCAGCAGTCATACGACAGGGGCGAGCACCGGGGAGCTGTTTTTT. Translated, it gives CASSHTTGASTGELFF.

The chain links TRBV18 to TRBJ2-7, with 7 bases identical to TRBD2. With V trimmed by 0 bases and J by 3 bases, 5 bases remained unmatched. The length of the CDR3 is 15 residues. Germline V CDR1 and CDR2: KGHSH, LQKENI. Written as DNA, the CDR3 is TGTGCCAGCTCACCACCGACTAGCATGAACTACGAGCAGTACTTC. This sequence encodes CASSPPTSMNYEQYF.

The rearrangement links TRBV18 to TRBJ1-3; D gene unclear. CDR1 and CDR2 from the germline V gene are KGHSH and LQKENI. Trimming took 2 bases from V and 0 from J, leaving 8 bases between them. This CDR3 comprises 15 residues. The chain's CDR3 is CASSPGQISGNTIYF. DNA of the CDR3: TGTGCCAGCTCACCAGGGCAGATCTCTGGAAACACCATATATTTT.

In DNA form, the CDR3 reads TGTGCCACCAGCAGAGCGGGGGGGCGCCCCTACGAGCAGTACTTC. Its protein is CATSRAGGRPYEQYF. The chain has TRBV15 and TRBJ2-7; TRBD2 agrees at 8 bases. CDR1 is LNHNV, CDR2 YYDKDF, per germline (reference sequence). This CDR3 has 15 residues. The V and J ends lost 1 base and 2 bases, in that order; junction bases with no gene match: 4.

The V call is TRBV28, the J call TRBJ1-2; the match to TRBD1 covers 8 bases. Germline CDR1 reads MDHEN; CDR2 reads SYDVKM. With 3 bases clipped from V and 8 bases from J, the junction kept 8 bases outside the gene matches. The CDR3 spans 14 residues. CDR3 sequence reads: CASSLWTGRKGYTF. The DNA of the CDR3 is TGTGCCAGCAGTTTGTGGACAGGGCGAAAGGGCTACACCTTC.

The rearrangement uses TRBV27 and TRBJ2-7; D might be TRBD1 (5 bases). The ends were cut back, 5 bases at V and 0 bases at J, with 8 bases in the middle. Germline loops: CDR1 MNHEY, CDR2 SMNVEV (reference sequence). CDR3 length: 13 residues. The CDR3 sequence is CASSRTPSYEQYF. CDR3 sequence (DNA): TGTGCCAGCAGTCGGACACCCTCCTACGAGCAGTACTTC.

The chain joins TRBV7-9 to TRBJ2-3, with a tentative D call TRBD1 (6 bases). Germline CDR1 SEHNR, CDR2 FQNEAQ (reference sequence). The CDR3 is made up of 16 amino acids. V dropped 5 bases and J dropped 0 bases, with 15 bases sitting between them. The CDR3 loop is CASSTPTGRSTDTQYF. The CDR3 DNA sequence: TGTGCCAGCAGCACCCCGACAGGCCGTAGCACAGATACGCAGTATTTT.

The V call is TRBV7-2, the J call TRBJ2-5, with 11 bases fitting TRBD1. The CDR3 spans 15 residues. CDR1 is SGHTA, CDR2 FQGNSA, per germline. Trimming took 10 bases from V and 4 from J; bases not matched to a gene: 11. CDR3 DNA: TGTGCCACCCAGCCCCGGACAGGGGGCAGAGAGACCCAGTACTTC. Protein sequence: CATQPRTGGRETQYF.

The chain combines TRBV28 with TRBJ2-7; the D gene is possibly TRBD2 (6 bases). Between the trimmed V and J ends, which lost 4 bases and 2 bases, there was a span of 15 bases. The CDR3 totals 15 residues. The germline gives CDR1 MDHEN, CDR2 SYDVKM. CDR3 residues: CASSSPGTQAYEQYF. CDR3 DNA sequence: TGTGCCAGCAGTTCTCCCGGGACTCAAGCCTACGAGCAGTACTTC.

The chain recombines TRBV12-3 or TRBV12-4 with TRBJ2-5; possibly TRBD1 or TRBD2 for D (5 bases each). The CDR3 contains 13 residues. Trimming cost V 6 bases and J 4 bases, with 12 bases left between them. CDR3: CASSQLGVETQYF. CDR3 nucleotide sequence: TGTGCCAGCAGCCAATTGGGGGTAGAGACCCAGTACTTC.

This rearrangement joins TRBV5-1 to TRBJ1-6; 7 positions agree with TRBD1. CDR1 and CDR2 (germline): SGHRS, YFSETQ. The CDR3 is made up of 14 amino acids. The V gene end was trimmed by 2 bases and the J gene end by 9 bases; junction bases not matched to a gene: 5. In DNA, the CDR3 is TGCGCCAGCAGCTTCCGGGACAGAGGTTCACCCCTCCACTTT. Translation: CASSFRDRGSPLHF.

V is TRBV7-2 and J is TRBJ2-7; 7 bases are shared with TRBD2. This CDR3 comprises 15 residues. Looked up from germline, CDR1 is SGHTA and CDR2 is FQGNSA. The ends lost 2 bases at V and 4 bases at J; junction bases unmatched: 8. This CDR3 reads CASSLSSGTLYEQYF. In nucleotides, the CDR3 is TGTGCCAGCAGCTTATCAAGCGGGACCCTTTACGAGCAGTACTTC.

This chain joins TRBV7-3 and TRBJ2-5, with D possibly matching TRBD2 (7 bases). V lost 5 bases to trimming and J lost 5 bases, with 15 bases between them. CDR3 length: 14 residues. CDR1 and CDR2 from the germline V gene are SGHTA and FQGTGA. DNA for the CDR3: TGTGCCAGCAGCCCCACTGCGGGGGCCGAGACCCAGTACTTC. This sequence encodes CASSPTAGAETQYF.

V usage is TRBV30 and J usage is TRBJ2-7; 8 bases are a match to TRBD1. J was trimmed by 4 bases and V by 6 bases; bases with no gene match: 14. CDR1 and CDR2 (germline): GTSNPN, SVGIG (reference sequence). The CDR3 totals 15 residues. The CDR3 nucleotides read TGTGCCTGCTCGGACAGCCTAACAGGGGGATACGAGCAGTACTTC. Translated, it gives CACSDSLTGGYEQYF.

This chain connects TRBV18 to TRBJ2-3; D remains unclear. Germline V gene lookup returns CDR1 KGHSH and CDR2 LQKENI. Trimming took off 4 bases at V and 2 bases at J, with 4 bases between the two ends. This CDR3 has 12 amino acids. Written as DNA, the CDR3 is TGTGCCAGCTCACAGGCCACAGATACGCAGTATTTT. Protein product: CASSQATDTQYF.

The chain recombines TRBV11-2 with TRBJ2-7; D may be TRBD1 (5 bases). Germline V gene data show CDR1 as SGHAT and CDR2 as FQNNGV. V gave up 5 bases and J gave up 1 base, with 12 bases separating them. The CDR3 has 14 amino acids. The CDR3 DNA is TGTGCCAGCAGCACCTCGACAGCGTCCTACGAGCAGTACTTC. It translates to CASSTSTASYEQYF.

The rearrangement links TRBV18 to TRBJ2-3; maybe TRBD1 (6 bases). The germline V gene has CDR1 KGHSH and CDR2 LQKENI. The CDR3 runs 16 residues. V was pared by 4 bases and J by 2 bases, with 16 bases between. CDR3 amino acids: CASSQDRTDHTDTQYF. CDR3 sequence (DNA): TGTGCCAGCTCACAGGATCGGACAGACCACACAGATACGCAGTATTTT.